This T cell receptor beta chain derives from a study of PD-L1 blockade in urothelial cancer. Study-level background: A median blood sample held roughly 150,000 T cells and about 89,000 unique TCRs.

Time point in this sample: pretreatment peripheral blood. TCRdb keeps only in-frame clones here, not all; method: immunoSEQ multiplex PCR. The sample has under 95,000 clones, 80% to 85% seen once. Sequences were derived from PBMCs, sampled around atezolizumab (anti-PD-L1) treatment. This sequence was found in a man aged 55 to 70 with urothelial cancer.

As DNA, the CDR3 is TGTGCCAGCCGAATGACAGGGGGAGATGAAAAACTGTTTTTT. Translating it yields CASRMTGGDEKLFF. The rearrangement links TRBV15 to TRBJ1-4, with 9 nucleotides matching TRBD1. The CDR3 spans 14 residues. The junction had 9 bases not matched to a gene; V was cut back by 10 bases and J by 6 bases. Germline lookup yields CDR1 LNHNV and CDR2 YYDKDF (reference sequence).